A single sample is the source of the 26 T cell receptor beta chains below, sequenced in a study of blood T cell repertoires in COVID-19 (dated by TCRdb to the early 2020s). The library was made by the immunoSEQ multiplex PCR assay. TCRdb took this table from immuneACCESS and kept in-frame rearrangements with V and J called. Such tables lack part of the clones; where checked against another copy, unresolved V genes explain under half of the gap, and the rest is unexplained. This sample has fewer than 200,000 clones in its table, and around 77% of those were observed once. In total, the top ten clones hold around 2.7% of the sample. Sequencing was performed on peripheral blood. These receptors originate from a man in his 70s with acute or convalescent COVID-19.

The rearrangement joins TRBV5-4 to TRBJ2-2; unclear D gene. The germline V gene encodes CDR1 SGHNT and CDR2 YYREEE (reference sequence). The CDR3 sequence is 15 residues long. The ends were cut back, 0 bases at V and 4 bases at J, with 10 bases in the middle. CDR3 DNA sequence: TGTGCCAGCAGCTTGGGAATGAGCCCCACCGGGGAGCTGTTTTTT. This gives the protein CASSLGMSPTGELFF.

This clone was seen a handful of times. This chain connects TRBV13 to TRBJ1-1; D might be TRBD1 (5 bases). Between the trimmed V and J ends, which lost 0 bases and 1 base, there was a span of 9 bases. The length of the CDR3 is 15 residues. Looked up from germline, CDR1 is PRHDT and CDR2 is FYEKMQ (reference sequence). CDR3 DNA sequence: TGTGCCAGCAGCTTAGGCCCGGGGGGGAACACTGAAGCTTTCTTT. Translating it yields CASSLGPGGNTEAFF.

V and J are TRBV19 and TRBJ1-1; the D gene is possibly TRBD1 (5 bases). Germline loops: CDR1 LNHDA, CDR2 SQIVND (reference sequence). The V end was cut by 4 bases, the J end by 2 bases, with 11 bases between. The CDR3 covers 14 residues. The chain's CDR3 is CASSSGGLNTEAFF. The CDR3 nucleotides read TGTGCCAGTAGTAGCGGGGGTTTAAACACTGAAGCTTTCTTT.

This chain links TRBV7-9 with TRBJ1-1, with 8 positions matching TRBD1. After removal of 4 bases from V and 5 bases from J, the junction contained 12 bases not matched to a gene. Germline V gene lookup returns CDR1 SEHNR and CDR2 FQNEAQ (reference sequence). The CDR3 consists of 16 residues. The CDR3 reads CASSSDAGQGSTEAFF. The CDR3, as DNA: TGTGCCAGCAGCTCTGATGCCGGACAGGGTAGTACTGAAGCTTTCTTT.

The chain is built from TRBV19 and TRBJ2-3; D unclear. V was trimmed by 3 bases and J by 0 bases, leaving 10 bases between them. This CDR3 has 15 residues. The germline CDR1 and CDR2 sequences are LNHDA and SQIVND (reference sequence). The CDR3 DNA follows: TGTGCCAGTAGTATCAGTCTAGTGAGCACAGATACGCAGTATTTT. Protein product: CASSISLVSTDTQYF.

The V call is TRBV6-5, the J call TRBJ1-2, with TRBD1 identical over 7 bases. CDR1 is MNHEY, CDR2 SVGAGI, per germline. This CDR3 contains 12 residues. The junction had 6 bases not matched to a gene; V was cut back by 6 bases and J by 8 bases. The CDR3 coding sequence is TGTGCCAGCAGACCAACAGGGGACGGCTACACCTTC. Translation gives CASRPTGDGYTF.

V usage is TRBV9 and J usage is TRBJ2-1; D is possibly TRBD1 (7 bases). CDR3 length: 15 residues. CDR1 and CDR2 from the germline V gene are SGDLS and YYNGEE. The ends were cut back, 2 bases at V and 5 bases at J, with 14 bases in the middle. The CDR3 loop is CASSVGGQPHNEQFF. Here the CDR3 DNA reads TGTGCCAGCAGCGTCGGGGGACAGCCTCACAATGAGCAGTTCTTC.

This chain joins TRBV28 and TRBJ2-7; 8 positions agree with TRBD1. Germline V lookup: CDR1 MDHEN, CDR2 SYDVKM. This CDR3 has 14 amino acids. V shed 2 bases, J shed 6 bases, and the junction held 6 bases outside the gene matches. CDR3 sequence (DNA): TGTGCCAGCAGTTTAGTCGGACAGGGCCGCGAGCAGTACTTC. Amino acids: CASSLVGQGREQYF.

The chain couples TRBV6-6 to TRBJ1-1, with TRBD1 identical over 9 bases. V was pared by 5 bases and J by 4 bases, with 8 bases of the junction left unmatched. The CDR3 is made up of 15 amino acids. Per the germline V gene, CDR1 is MNHNY and CDR2 is SVGAGI (reference sequence). CDR3 region: CASSPGTGFGTEAFF. CDR3 DNA sequence: TGTGCCAGCAGTCCCGGGACAGGGTTCGGCACTGAAGCTTTCTTT.

The chain is built from TRBV20-1 and TRBJ2-2; 8 bases line up with TRBD1. The junction had 4 bases not matched to a gene; V was cut back by 3 bases and J by 1 base. From germline, CDR1 is DFQATT and CDR2 SNEGSKA (reference sequence). CDR3 size: 15 residues. The CDR3 reads CSASEQGGNTGELFF. The CDR3 DNA follows: TGCAGTGCTAGTGAACAGGGGGGGAACACCGGGGAGCTGTTTTTT.

This clone was detected a few times. The chain joins TRBV19 to TRBJ2-5, with D uncertain. The CDR3 has 14 residues. CDR1 is LNHDA, CDR2 SQIVND, per germline (reference sequence). Trimming shortened V by 1 base and J by 1 base, and 7 bases separated the two germline ends. CDR3 sequence: CASSIGAFQETQYF. The CDR3 nucleotides read TGTGCCAGTAGTATAGGGGCCTTCCAAGAGACCCAGTACTTC.

The chain couples TRBV14 to TRBJ1-4; 7 bases map to TRBD1. V gave up 3 bases and J gave up 6 bases; unmatched junction bases: 10. The CDR3 has 16 amino acids. In germline, CDR1 is SGHDN, CDR2 FVKESK. The CDR3 bases are TGTGCCAGCAGCCACTACACAGGGGCGTTGGATGAAAAACTGTTTTTT. Residues: CASSHYTGALDEKLFF.

The chain uses TRBV30 and TRBJ2-7; D perhaps matches TRBD1 (5 bases). This CDR3 has 13 residues. Trimming removed 0 bases at V and 0 bases at J, with 6 bases between. CDR1 GTSNPN and CDR2 SVGIG come from the germline V gene (reference sequence). In DNA form, the CDR3 reads TGTGCCTGGAGTGTTCAGGGCTCCTACGAGCAGTACTTC. This translates into CAWSVQGSYEQYF.

This chain uses TRBV19 with TRBJ2-5; D is perhaps TRBD2 (5 bases). This CDR3 spans 14 amino acids. V dropped 3 bases and J dropped 5 bases, with 13 bases sitting between them. Per germline, CDR1 LNHDA and CDR2 SQIVND (reference sequence). The CDR3 sequence: CASSIQDSEETQYF. Written as DNA, the CDR3 is TGTGCCAGTAGTATCCAGGATAGCGAGGAGACCCAGTACTTC. The full variable domain, its missing parts supplied by reference TRBV19 and TRBJ2-5, is DGGITQSPKYLFRKEGQNVTLSCEQNLNHDAMYWYRQDPGQGLRLIYYSQIVNDFQKGDIAEGYSVSREKKESFPLTVTSAQKNPTAFYLCASSIQDSEETQYFGPGTRLLVL.

The table lists this clone with a few counts. This chain connects TRBV5-4 to TRBJ1-2; 7 bases fit TRBD1. This CDR3 has 13 amino acids. Germline V CDR1 and CDR2: SGHNT, YYREEE (reference sequence). J was trimmed by 4 bases and V by 5 bases; bases with no gene match: 5. The CDR3 DNA reads TGTGCCAGCAGACTAGACAGGGCCTATGGCTACACCTTC. Translating gives CASRLDRAYGYTF.

The chain carries TRBV7-9 and TRBJ2-7; D uncertain. This CDR3 region has 14 residues. CDR1 is SEHNR and CDR2 is FQNEAQ in the germline V gene (reference sequence). Trimming shortened V by 0 bases and J by 2 bases, and 8 bases separated the two germline ends. The DNA of the CDR3 is TGTGCCAGCAGCTTAGCTGTCGACACCTACGAGCAGTACTTC. It yields the protein CASSLAVDTYEQYF.

V usage is TRBV7-8 and J usage is TRBJ2-2, with 9 bases fitting TRBD2. The germline gives CDR1 SGHVS, CDR2 FQNEAQ. J was trimmed by 7 bases and V by 1 base; bases with no gene match: 4. The CDR3 is made up of 15 amino acids. The CDR3 DNA sequence: TGTGCCAGCAGCTTAGTAGCGGGAGTTGGCGGGGAGCTGTTTTTT. This encodes CASSLVAGVGGELFF.

The V and J genes are TRBV19 and TRBJ2-2; 12 nucleotides agree with TRBD2. J lost 4 bases, V lost 5 bases, and 8 bases had no gene match. The length of the CDR3 is 17 residues. Looked up from germline, CDR1 is LNHDA and CDR2 is SQIVND (reference sequence). CDR3 nucleotides: TGTGCCAGTAGTTTCCTAGCGGGGGGGCCGGGCACCGGGGAGCTGTTTTTT. This sequence encodes CASSFLAGGPGTGELFF.

The rearrangement joins TRBV25-1 to TRBJ2-2; TRBD1 aligns across 8 bases. CDR3 length: 16 amino acids. V shed 2 bases and J 1 base; nucleotides not matched to a gene: 3. Germline assignment: CDR1 MGHDK and CDR2 SYGVNS. The CDR3 reads CASSEGGTGNTGELFF. The CDR3 DNA reads as TGTGCCAGCAGTGAAGGTGGGACAGGGAACACCGGGGAGCTGTTTTTT.

The rearrangement uses TRBV12-5 and TRBJ2-5, with 7 bases lining up with TRBD2. This CDR3 is built from 16 residues. The germline V gene has CDR1 LGHNT and CDR2 FRNRAP. J lost 5 bases, V lost 1 base, and 10 bases had no gene match. The DNA of the CDR3 is TGTGCTAGTGGTTTGGGGGTTGCGGGAGAGGCGGAGACCCAGTACTTC. Amino acid sequence: CASGLGVAGEAETQYF.

The chain has TRBV5-1 and TRBJ1-1; 8 nucleotides align to TRBD1. Germline assignment: CDR1 SGHRS and CDR2 YFSETQ. The CDR3 spans 14 residues. J lost 4 bases, V lost 2 bases, and 4 bases had no gene match. CDR3 loop: CASSFQGAVTEAFF. DNA of the CDR3: TGCGCCAGCAGCTTTCAGGGGGCCGTCACTGAAGCTTTCTTT.

The table lists this clone with a few counts. The V gene is TRBV27, the J gene TRBJ2-7; TRBD1 matches at 8 bases. Germline loops: CDR1 MNHEY, CDR2 SMNVEV (reference sequence). After removal of 7 bases from V and 4 bases from J, the junction contained 12 bases not matched to a gene. This CDR3 comprises 15 residues. The CDR3 protein is CASTTHRGSFYEQYF. CDR3 DNA sequence: TGTGCCAGCACTACCCACAGGGGGTCCTTTTACGAGCAGTACTTC.

The chain couples TRBV25-1 to TRBJ1-2; D ambiguous. In germline, CDR1 is MGHDK, CDR2 SYGVNS. V gave up 2 bases and J gave up 6 bases, with 4 bases separating them. The CDR3 covers 11 residues. The CDR3 is CASSEVNGYTF. In nucleotides, the CDR3 is TGTGCCAGCAGTGAAGTCAATGGCTACACCTTC.

This clone appeared once. The chain carries TRBV4-3 and TRBJ1-5, with D tentatively TRBD1 (5 bases). The CDR3 is 15 residues long. The V and J ends lost 1 base and 3 bases respectively, with 10 bases between them. Germline-derived CDR1 and CDR2 are LGHNA and YSLEER. CDR3 sequence: CASSQVTGNNQPQHF. Written as DNA, the CDR3 is TGCGCCAGCAGCCAAGTTACAGGAAACAATCAGCCCCAGCATTTT.

The chain recombines TRBV6-5 with TRBJ1-5; D is uncertain. Germline lookup yields CDR1 MNHEY and CDR2 SVGAGI. V lost 9 bases, J lost 6 bases, and 12 bases lay in between. The CDR3 has 12 residues. CDR3 sequence: CASQEVGQPQHF. DNA for the CDR3: TGTGCCAGTCAGGAAGTAGGTCAGCCCCAGCATTTT.

This rearrangement joins TRBV30 to TRBJ1-2, with TRBD1 matching 7 bases. The V gene end was trimmed by 4 bases and the J gene end by 3 bases; junction bases not matched to a gene: 8. CDR1 GTSNPN and CDR2 SVGIG come from the germline V gene (reference sequence). The CDR3 spans 14 residues. CDR3 bases: TGTGCCTGGACTACCCGACAGGGCGACTATGGCTACACCTTC. This codes for CAWTTRQGDYGYTF.